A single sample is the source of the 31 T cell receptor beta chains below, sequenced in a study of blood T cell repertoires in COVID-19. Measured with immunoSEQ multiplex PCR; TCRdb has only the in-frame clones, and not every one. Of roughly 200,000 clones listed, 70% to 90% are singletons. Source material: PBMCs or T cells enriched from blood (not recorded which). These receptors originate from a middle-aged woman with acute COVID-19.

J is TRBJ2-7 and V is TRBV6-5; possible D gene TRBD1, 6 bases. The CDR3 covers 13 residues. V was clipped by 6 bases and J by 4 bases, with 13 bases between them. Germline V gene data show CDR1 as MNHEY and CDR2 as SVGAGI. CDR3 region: CASRVSTGYEQYF. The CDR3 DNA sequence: TGTGCCAGCAGGGTATCGACAGGTTACGAGCAGTACTTC.

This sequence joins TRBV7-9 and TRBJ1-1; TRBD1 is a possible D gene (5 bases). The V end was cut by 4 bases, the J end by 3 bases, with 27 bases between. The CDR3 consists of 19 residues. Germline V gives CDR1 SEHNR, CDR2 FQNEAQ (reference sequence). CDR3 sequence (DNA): TGTGCCAGCAGCTCAGGGCGGCAGCATTGGGGCAAACAATACACTGAAGCTTTCTTT. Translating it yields CASSSGRQHWGKQYTEAFF.

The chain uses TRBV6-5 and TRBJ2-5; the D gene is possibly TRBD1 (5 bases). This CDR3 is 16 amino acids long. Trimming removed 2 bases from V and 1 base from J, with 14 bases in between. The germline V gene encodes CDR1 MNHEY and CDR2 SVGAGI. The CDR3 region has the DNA TGTGCCAGCAGTTACCTAGGGATTAGGGGCCAAGAGACCCAGTACTTC. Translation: CASSYLGIRGQETQYF.

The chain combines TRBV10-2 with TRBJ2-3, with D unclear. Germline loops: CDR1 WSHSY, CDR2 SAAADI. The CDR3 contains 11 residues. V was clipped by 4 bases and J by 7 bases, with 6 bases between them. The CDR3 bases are TGCGCCAGCAGTGCAGGAAATACGCAGTATTTT. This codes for CASSAGNTQYF.

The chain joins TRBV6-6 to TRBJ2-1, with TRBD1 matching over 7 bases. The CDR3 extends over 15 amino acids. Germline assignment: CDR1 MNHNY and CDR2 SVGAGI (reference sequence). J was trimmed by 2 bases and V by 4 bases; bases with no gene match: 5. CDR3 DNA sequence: TGTGCCAGCAGTTCCGAGGGGGCCACCTACAATGAGCAGTTCTTC. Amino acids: CASSSEGATYNEQFF.

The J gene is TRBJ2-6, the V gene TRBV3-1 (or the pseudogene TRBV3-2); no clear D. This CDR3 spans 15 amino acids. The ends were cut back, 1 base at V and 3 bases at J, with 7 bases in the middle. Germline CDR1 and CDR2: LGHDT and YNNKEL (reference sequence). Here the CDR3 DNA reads TGTGCCAGCAGCCAAGGGGCACTTGGGGCCAACGTCCTGACTTTC. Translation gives CASSQGALGANVLTF.

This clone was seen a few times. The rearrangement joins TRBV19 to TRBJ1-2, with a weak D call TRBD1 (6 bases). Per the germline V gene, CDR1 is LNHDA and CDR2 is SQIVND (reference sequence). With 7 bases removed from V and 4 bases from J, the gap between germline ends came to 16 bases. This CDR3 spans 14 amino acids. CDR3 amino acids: CASTRIGQTYGYTF. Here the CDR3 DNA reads TGTGCCAGTACCAGAATTGGACAGACCTATGGCTACACCTTC.

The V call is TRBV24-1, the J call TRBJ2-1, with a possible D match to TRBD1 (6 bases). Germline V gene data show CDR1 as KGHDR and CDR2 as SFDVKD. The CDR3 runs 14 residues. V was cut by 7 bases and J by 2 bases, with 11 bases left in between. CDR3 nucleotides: TGTGCCACCAGCCAGGGGATACCCTACAATGAGCAGTTCTTC. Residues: CATSQGIPYNEQFF.

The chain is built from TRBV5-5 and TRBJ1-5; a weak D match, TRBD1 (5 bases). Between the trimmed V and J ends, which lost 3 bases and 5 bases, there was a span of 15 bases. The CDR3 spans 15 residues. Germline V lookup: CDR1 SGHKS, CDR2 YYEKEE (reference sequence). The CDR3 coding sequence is TGTGCCAGCAGCTCCGGGACGGGAGGTTATCAGCCCCAGCATTTT. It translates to CASSSGTGGYQPQHF.

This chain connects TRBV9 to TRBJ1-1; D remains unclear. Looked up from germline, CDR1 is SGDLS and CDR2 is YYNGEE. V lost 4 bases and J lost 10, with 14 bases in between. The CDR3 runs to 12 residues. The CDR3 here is CASSLGLRAAFF. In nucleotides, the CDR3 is TGTGCCAGCAGCCTCGGACTGAGGGCAGCTTTCTTT.

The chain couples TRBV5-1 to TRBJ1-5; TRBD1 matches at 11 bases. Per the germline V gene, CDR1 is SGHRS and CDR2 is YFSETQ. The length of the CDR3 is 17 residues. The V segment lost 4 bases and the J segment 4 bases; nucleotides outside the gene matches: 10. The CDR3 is CASSPGAGTGGNQPQHF. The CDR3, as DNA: TGCGCCAGCAGCCCCGGGGCAGGGACAGGGGGAAATCAGCCCCAGCATTTT.

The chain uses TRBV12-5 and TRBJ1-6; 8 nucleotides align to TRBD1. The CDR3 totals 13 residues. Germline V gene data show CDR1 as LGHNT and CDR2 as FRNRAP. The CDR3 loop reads CATTRDRNSPLHF. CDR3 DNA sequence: TGTGCAACAACCCGGGACAGGAATTCACCCCTCCACTTT.

The CDR3 DNA reads as TGTGCCAGCAGCTCGGGACTAGCGGAGGATACGCAGTATTTT. It translates to CASSSGLAEDTQYF. The J gene is TRBJ2-3, the V gene TRBV7-3; 11 bases line up with TRBD2. The length of the CDR3 is 14 residues. J gave up 6 bases and V 4 bases, and 3 bases lay outside the gene matches. The germline CDR1 and CDR2 sequences are SGHTA and FQGTGA.

CDR3 residues: CASSYRGLHEQYF. As DNA, the CDR3 is TGTGCCAGCAGTTACAGGGGGCTGCACGAGCAGTACTTC. The chain recombines TRBV6-2 or TRBV6-3 with TRBJ2-7; TRBD1 aligns across 7 bases. CDR1 and CDR2 from the germline V gene are MNHEY and SVGEGT. J gave up 5 bases and V 2 bases, and 3 bases lay outside the gene matches. The CDR3 is made up of 13 amino acids.

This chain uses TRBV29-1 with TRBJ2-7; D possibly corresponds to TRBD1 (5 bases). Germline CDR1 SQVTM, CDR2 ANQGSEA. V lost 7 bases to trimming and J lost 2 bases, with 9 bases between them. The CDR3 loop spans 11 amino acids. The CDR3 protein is CSGQGAYEQYF. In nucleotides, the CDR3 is TGCAGCGGCCAAGGGGCCTACGAGCAGTACTTC.

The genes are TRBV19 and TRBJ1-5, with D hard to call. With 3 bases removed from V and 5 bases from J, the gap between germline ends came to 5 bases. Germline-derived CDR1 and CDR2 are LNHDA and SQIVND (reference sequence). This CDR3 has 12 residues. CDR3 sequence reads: CASSISYQPQHF. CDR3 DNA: TGTGCCAGTAGTATCTCCTATCAGCCCCAGCATTTT.

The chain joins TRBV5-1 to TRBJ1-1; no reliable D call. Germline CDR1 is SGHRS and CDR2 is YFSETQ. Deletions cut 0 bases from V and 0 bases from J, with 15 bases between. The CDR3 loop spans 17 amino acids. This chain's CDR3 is CASSLELLGAMNTEAFF. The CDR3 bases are TGCGCCAGCAGCTTGGAACTCCTGGGCGCCATGAACACTGAAGCTTTCTTT.

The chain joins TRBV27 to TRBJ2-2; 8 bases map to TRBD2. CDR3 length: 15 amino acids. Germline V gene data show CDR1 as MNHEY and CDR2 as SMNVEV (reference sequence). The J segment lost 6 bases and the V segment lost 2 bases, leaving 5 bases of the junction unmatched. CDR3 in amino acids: CASSLTGGRAGELFF. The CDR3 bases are TGTGCCAGCAGTTTAACGGGGGGGAGAGCCGGGGAGCTGTTTTTT.

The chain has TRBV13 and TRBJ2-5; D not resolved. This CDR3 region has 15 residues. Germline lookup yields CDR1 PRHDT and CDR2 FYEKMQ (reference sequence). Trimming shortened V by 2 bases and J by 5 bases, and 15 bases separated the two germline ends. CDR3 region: CASSLSGEKWETQYF. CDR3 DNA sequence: TGTGCCAGCAGCTTATCTGGAGAGAAGTGGGAGACCCAGTACTTC.

The CDR3 sequence: CASSPPTRSSTDTQYF. The CDR3 region has the DNA TGTGCCAGCAGTCCCCCGACTAGGTCGAGCACAGATACGCAGTATTTT. V gene TRBV28 combines with J gene TRBJ2-3, with a possible D match to TRBD2 (6 bases). The V end lost 5 bases, the J end lost 0 bases, and 15 bases lay between the germline ends. The length of the CDR3 is 16 residues. In germline, CDR1 is MDHEN, CDR2 SYDVKM.

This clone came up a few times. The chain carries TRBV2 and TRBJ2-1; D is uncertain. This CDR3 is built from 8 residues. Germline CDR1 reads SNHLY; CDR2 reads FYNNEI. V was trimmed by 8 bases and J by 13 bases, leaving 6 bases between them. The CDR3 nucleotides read TGTGCCAGCGGCCGACAGTTCTTC. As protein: CASGRQFF.

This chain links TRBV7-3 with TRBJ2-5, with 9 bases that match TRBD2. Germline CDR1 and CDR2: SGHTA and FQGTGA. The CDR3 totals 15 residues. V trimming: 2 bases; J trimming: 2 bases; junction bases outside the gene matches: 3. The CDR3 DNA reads TGTGCCAGCAGCTTAGGCGGACTAGCGCAAGAGACCCAGTACTTC. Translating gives CASSLGGLAQETQYF.

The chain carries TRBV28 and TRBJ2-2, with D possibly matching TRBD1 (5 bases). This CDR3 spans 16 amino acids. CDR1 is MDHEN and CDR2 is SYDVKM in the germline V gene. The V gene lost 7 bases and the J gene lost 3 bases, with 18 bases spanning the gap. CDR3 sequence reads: CASKGASNGDTGELFF. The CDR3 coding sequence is TGTGCCAGCAAAGGGGCTAGTAATGGTGACACCGGGGAGCTGTTTTTT.

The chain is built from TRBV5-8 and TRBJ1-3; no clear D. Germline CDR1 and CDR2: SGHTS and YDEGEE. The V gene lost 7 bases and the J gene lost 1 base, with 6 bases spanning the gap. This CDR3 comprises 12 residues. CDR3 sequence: CASGLSGNTIYF. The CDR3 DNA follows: TGTGCCAGCGGCCTTTCTGGAAACACCATATATTTT.

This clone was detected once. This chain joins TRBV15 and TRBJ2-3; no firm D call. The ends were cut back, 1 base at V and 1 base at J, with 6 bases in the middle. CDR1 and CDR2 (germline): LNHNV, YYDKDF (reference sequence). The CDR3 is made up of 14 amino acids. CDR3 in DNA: TGTGCCACCAGCAGAGCGGGTCGCACAGATACGCAGTATTTT. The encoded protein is CATSRAGRTDTQYF.

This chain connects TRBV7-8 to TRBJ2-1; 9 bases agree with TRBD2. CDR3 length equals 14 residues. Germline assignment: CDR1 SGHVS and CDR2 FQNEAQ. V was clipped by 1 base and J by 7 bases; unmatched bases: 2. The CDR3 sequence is CASSLGGRVNEQFF. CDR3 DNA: TGTGCCAGCAGCTTAGGCGGGAGGGTGAATGAGCAGTTCTTC. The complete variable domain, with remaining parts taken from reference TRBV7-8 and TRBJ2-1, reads GAGVSQSPRYKVAKRGQDVALRCDPISGHVSLFWYQQALGQGPEFLTYFQNEAQLDKSGLPSDRFFAERPEGSVSTLKIQRTQQEDSAVYLCASSLGGRVNEQFFGPGTRLTVL.

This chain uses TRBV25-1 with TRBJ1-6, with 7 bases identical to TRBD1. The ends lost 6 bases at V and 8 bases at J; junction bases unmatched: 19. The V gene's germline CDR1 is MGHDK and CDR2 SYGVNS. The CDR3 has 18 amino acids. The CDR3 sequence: CASRDDKGALRGDSPLHF. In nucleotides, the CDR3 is TGTGCCAGCAGGGATGATAAGGGGGCGCTAAGAGGGGATTCACCCCTCCACTTT.

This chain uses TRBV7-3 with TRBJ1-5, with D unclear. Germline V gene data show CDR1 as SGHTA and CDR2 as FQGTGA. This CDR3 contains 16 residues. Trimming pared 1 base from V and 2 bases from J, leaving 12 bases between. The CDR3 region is CASSLIGGSGNQPQHF. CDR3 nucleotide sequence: TGTGCCAGCAGCTTAATCGGAGGGTCGGGCAATCAGCCCCAGCATTTT.

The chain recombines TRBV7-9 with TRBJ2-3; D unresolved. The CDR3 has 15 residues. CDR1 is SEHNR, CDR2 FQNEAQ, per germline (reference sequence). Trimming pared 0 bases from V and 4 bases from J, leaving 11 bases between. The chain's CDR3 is CASSLALIGADTQYF. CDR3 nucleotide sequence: TGTGCCAGCAGCTTAGCGCTAATTGGAGCAGATACGCAGTATTTT.

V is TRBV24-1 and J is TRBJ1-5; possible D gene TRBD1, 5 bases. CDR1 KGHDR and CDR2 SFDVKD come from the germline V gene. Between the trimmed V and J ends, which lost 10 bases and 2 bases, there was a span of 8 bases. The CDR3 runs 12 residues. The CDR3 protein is CATQTGNQPQHF. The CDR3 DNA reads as TGTGCCACTCAGACAGGCAATCAGCCCCAGCATTTT.

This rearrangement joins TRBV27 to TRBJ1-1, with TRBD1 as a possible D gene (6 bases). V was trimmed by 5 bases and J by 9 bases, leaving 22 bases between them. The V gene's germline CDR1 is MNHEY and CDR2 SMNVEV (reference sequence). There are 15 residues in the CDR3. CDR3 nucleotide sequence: TGTGCCAGCAGTCTAAAATACAGGGAAAATCCAAAAGCTTTCTTT. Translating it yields CASSLKYRENPKAFF.